This T cell receptor beta chain was observed in a study of OX40 agonist ivuxolimab in advanced cancers. In regard to this clone: The antigen is unknown.

The CDR3 loop spans 16 amino acids. The germline CDR1 and CDR2 sequences are SGHTA and FQGTGA. V gave up 1 base and J gave up 9 bases; unmatched junction bases: 9. Overall study results and limits: Dosing at 0.1 to 3.0 mg/kg was accompanied by clonal expansion of CD4+ and CD8+ blood T cells by week 6.

Sequencing was performed with immunoSEQ multiplex PCR; in TCRdb, only in-frame clones are kept and a portion is missing. The sample lists tens of thousands of clones, about 87% occurring once. The rearrangement uses TRBV7-3 and TRBJ1-6; TRBD1 aligns across 7 bases. The source material was CD4+ or CD8+ T cells sorted from blood, sampled in a trial of the OX40 agonist ivuxolimab. The clonotype comes from an adult with an advanced solid tumor such as melanoma, head and neck, liver or kidney cancer. The CDR3 DNA sequence: TGTGCCAGCAGCTTAAGAGGGGGCGAAATCCCTTCACCCCTCCACTTT. Its protein is CASSLRGGEIPSPLHF.